This TCR beta chain is drawn from a study of blood T cell repertoires in COVID-19 (dated by TCRdb to between 2020 and 2021). Some background on the complete study: Collaborator samples came from the United States, Italy and Spain and covered acute and convalescent phases of COVID-19. The prospective study material was composed of cDNA or gDNA derived from T cells, B-cell-depleted T cells, or PBMCs. Deeply sampled blood TCRbeta repertoires from subjects exposed to, actively infected with, or recovered from COVID-19 were included in the dataset. The repertoires were released in a freely available public database meant as a resource for research on the immune response to SARS-CoV-2. Samples came from the ongoing ImmuneRACE study (first 160 participants) plus 1,254 subjects from 6 global collaborators. The sample metadata nearly always contained a de-identified subject ID, COVID-19 status, age in years and sex. HLA class I and class II types, where available, came from metadata supplied by the sample provider rather than from assay-based typing.

A remark on this clone: Its specific antigen is unknown. No clone much larger than this one lies a single base away; base qualities are absent.

Collaborating institutions collected whole blood in K2EDTA tubes following their own protocols. For TCRbeta analysis, collaborator samples were shipped as frozen whole blood, as isolated PBMCs, or as DNA extracted from either sample type. Counted from cysteine to phenylalanine, this CDR3 has 14 amino acids. Only the CDR3 portion is preserved as DNA: 42 bases, with reading frame beginning at the first base. CDR1 SGDLS and CDR2 YYNGEE are derived from the germline V gene. The trim is 0 bases for V and 8 bases for J, with a gap of 12 bases between the germline ends. Results the study describes overall, beyond this receptor: The quantity of clinical and demographic metadata differed by source and by participant and was supplied without curation.

TCRbeta CDR3 regions were amplified from genomic DNA using the immunoSEQ Assay, a bias-controlled multiplex PCR. The authors' analysis ran thus. Within the assay, amplification of reference gene primers was used to estimate how many nucleated cells each sample contained. To quantify the absolute abundance of each unique TCRbeta CDR3 rearrangement, sequence reads were collapsed and filtered. For each sample, productive Simpson clonality was calculated by taking the square root of Simpson's diversity index across productive rearrangements. Not all clones reach the TCRdb copy of this immuneACCESS table, which keeps in-frame sequences only. Checked studies attribute under half of the gap to unresolved V genes and leave the rest unexplained. That table gives V, J and clone size, and the DNA gave D and trimming. The sample table shows around 120,000 clones, and about three quarters are seen once. Around 5.9% of the sample is in the top ten clones.

The origin of this receptor is a man in his 70s with acute or convalescent COVID-19. Sample: peripheral blood. The rearrangement combines TRBV9 with TRBJ2-1, with no confident D gene call. The CDR3 in this case is CASSVVPPPDEQFF. The sequenced DNA is TGTGCCAGCAGCGTAGTACCCCCTCCAGATGAGCAGTTCTTC.